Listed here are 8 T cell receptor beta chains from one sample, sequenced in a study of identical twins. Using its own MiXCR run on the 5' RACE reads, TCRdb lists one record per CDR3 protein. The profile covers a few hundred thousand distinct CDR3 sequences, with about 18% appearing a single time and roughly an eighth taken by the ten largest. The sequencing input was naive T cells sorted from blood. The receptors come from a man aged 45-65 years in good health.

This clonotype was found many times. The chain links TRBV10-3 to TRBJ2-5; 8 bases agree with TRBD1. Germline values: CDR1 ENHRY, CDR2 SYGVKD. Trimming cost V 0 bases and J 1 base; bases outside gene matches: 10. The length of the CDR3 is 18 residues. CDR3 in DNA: TGTGCCATCAGTGAGTCGGCCGCTACAGGGGGTAGCCAAGAGACCCAGTACTTC. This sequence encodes CAISESAATGGSQETQYF.

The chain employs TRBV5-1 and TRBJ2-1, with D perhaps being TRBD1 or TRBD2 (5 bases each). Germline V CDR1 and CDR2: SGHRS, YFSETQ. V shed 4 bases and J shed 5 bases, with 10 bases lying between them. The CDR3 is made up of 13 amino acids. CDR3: CASSKGPNNEQFF. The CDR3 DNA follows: TGCGCCAGCAGCAAGGGACCAAACAATGAGCAGTTCTTC.

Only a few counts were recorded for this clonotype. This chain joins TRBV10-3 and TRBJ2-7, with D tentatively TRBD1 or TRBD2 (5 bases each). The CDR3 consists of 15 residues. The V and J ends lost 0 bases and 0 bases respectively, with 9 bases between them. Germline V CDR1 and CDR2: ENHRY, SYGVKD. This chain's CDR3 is CAISESSGASYEQYF. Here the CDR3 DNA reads TGTGCCATCAGTGAGTCATCCGGGGCCTCCTACGAGCAGTACTTC.

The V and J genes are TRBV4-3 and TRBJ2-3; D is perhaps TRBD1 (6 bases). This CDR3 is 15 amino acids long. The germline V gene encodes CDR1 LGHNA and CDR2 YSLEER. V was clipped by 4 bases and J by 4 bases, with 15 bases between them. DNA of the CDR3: TGCGCCAGCAGCCCCTCTAGGGGGAGCGCAGATACGCAGTATTTT. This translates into CASSPSRGSADTQYF.

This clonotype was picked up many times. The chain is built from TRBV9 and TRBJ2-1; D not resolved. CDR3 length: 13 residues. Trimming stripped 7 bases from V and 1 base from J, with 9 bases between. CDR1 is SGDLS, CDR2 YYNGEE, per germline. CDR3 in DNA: TGTGCCAGCGCCGCCGATTCCTACAATGAGCAGTTCTTC. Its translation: CASAADSYNEQFF.

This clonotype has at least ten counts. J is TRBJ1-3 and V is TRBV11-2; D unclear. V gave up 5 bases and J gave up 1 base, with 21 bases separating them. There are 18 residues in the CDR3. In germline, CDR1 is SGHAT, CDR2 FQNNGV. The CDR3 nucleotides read TGTGCCAGCAGCCTCCTAATTGTTGGGCCCCGTTCTGGAAACACCATATATTTT. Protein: CASSLLIVGPRSGNTIYF.

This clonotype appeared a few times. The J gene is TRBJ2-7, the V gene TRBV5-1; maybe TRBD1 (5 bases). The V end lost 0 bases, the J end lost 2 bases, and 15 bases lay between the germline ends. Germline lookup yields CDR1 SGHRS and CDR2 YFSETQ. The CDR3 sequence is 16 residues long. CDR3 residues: CASSLDGALRPYEQYF. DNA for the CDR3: TGCGCCAGCAGCTTGGATGGGGCCCTACGTCCCTACGAGCAGTACTTC.

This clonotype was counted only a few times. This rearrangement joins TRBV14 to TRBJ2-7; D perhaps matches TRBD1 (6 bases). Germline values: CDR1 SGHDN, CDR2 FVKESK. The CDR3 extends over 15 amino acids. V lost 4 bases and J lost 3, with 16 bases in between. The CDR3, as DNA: TGTGCCAGCAGCCCTACAGGGATCCCCTACTACGAGCAGTACTTC. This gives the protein CASSPTGIPYYEQYF.